This is a list of T cell receptor beta chains from one sample in a study of T cells in Graves' hyperthyroidism and ophthalmopathy. TCRdb independently ran MiXCR on the multiplex PCR reads; one entry per CDR3 protein. The profile shows hundreds of thousands of distinct CDR3 sequences, about 14% of them singletons. Sequencing was done on a sample of blood. These receptors were collected from a woman under 40 with Graves' hyperthyroidism that later progressed to Graves' ophthalmopathy. Both conserved end residues are part of each CDR3. Fields, in order: V gene, D gene, clone size, J gene, CDR3 DNA, CDR3 protein. The D gene is left open where the match is weak. The size entry is marked missing in some rows and otherwise reads once, few, many or a size class.

>TRBV6-5|NA|few|TRBJ1-3
TGTGCCAGCAGTTACTCCCAGGGCTCGGGTGGAAACACCATATATTTT
CASSYSQGSGGNTIYF
>TRBV6-1|TRBD1|NA|TRBJ1-2
TGTGCCAGCAGGTCGGGGACAGCTAGCCTCTATGGCTACACCTTC
CASRSGTASLYGYTF
>TRBV6-2/TRBV6-3|TRBD2|many|TRBJ2-2
TGTGCCAGCAGACGCCCCCCGGGAGCGGGAGCCTACACCGGGGAGCTGTTTTTT
CASRRPPGAGAYTGELFF
>TRBV12-5|NA|many|TRBJ1-2
TGTGCTAGTGGTTTGGTACCTGGCAGGGGCAGTGAGGACTATGGCTACACCTTC
CASGLVPGRGSEDYGYTF
>TRBV4-1|TRBD2|few|TRBJ2-7
TGCGCCAGCAGCCAAGTAATGTTTTCGGGACTAGCGGGAGGGAGGGTTGTCTACGAGCAGTACTTC
CASSQVMFSGLAGGRVVYEQYF
>TRBV7-9|TRBD1|few|TRBJ2-2
TGTGCCAGCAGCTCCTTCGGGACAGGCCTCACCGGGGAGCTGTTTTTT
CASSSFGTGLTGELFF
>TRBV13|TRBD1|many|TRBJ1-2
TGTGCCAGCAGCTCTTCGGGACAGGGGAACTATGGCTACACCTTC
CASSSSGQGNYGYTF
>TRBV18|NA|many|TRBJ1-1
TGTGCCAGCTCACCCGGAGAGGGGTACACTGAAGCTTTCTTT
CASSPGEGYTEAFF
>TRBV29-1|NA|NA|TRBJ2-1
TGCAGCGTTATTAGCGACGTGACCTACAATGAGCAGTTCTTC
CSVISDVTYNEQFF
>TRBV5-1|NA|few|TRBJ1-4
TGCGCCAGCAGCCCTAGGACGGCAACTAATGAAAAACTGTTTTTT
CASSPRTATNEKLFF
>TRBV12-3/TRBV12-4|NA|NA|TRBJ1-1
TGTGCCAGCAGTTTGGGCAGGGGAGAGGCTGAAGCTTTCTTT
CASSLGRGEAEAFF
>TRBV4-1|NA|NA|TRBJ1-5
TGCGCCAGCAGCCAACTCACAGGGAACAATCAGCCCCAGCATTTT
CASSQLTGNNQPQHF
>TRBV28|NA|few|TRBJ1-2
TGTGCCAGCAGTTTCCAGGGGCATGGCTACACCTTC
CASSFQGHGYTF
>TRBV24-1|NA|many|TRBJ1-4
TGTGCCACCAGTGATTCCCAGGTAGCCGGGGGCTATGAAAAACTGTTTTTT
CATSDSQVAGGYEKLFF
>TRBV19|TRBD1|NA|TRBJ1-5
TGTGCCAGTAGTGGGGACAGGCGACACAATCAGCCCCAGCATTTT
CASSGDRRHNQPQHF
>TRBV15|NA|many|TRBJ2-5
TGTGCCACCAGCAGAGTATCGCGGCAAGAGACCCAGTACTTC
CATSRVSRQETQYF
>TRBV3-1|TRBD1|NA|TRBJ1-5
TGTGCCAGCAGTGCAACGGACAGGGGGGCTCAGCCCCAGCATTTT
CASSATDRGAQPQHF
>TRBV29-1|TRBD1|many|TRBJ1-2
TGCAGCGTTGAAGACCCCGGGACAGGGAGGGATGGCTACACCTTC
CSVEDPGTGRDGYTF
>TRBV7-2|NA|many|TRBJ1-5
TGTGCCAGCAGCAATAGCAATCAGCCCCAGCATTTT
CASSNSNQPQHF
>TRBV11-2|NA|many|TRBJ2-3
TGTGCCAGCAGCCAAACTAGAGACACAGATACGCAGTATTTT
CASSQTRDTDTQYF
>TRBV20-1|NA|many|TRBJ1-5
TGCAGTGCTAGATCAGGGGATCAGCCCCAGCATTTT
CSARSGDQPQHF
>TRBV29-1|TRBD2|few|TRBJ2-3
TGCAGCGTTGAAGATTCCCCAGACCGGGACTACTCCCAGTATTTT
CSVEDSPDRDYSQYF
>TRBV3-1|NA|NA|TRBJ2-5
TGTGCCAGCAGCCAAGTACCCCGCGGACAGACTGAGACCCAGTACTTC
CASSQVPRGQTETQYF
>TRBV16|NA|many|TRBJ2-7
TGTGCCAGCGCCTTATCCCCTGCATCCTACGAGCAGTACTTC
CASALSPASYEQYF
>TRBV11-2|NA|many|TRBJ2-3
TGTGCCAGCAGCCCCGGTGCCGTTAGTGGTACAGATACGCAGTATTTT
CASSPGAVSGTDTQYF
>TRBV27|TRBD2|many|TRBJ2-2
TGTGCCAGCACACGAACGGGACTAGCGACGTTCGAGCTGTTTTTT
CASTRTGLATFELFF
>TRBV24-1|NA|many|TRBJ1-2
TGTGCCACCAGTGGGGGACACTCTAACTATGGCTACACCTTC
CATSGGHSNYGYTF
>TRBV28|NA|many|TRBJ1-1
TGTGCCAGCAGTTTAGGCTCGTGGAACCTTCGGAGCACTGAAGCTTTCTTT
CASSLGSWNLRSTEAFF
>TRBV15|NA|NA|TRBJ1-5
TGTGCCACCAGCAGAGATCAGGGCGCGGGTCAGCCCCAGCATTTT
CATSRDQGAGQPQHF
>TRBV7-6|TRBD2|many|TRBJ2-1
TGTGCCAGCAGCAGGGGACTAGCGGGAGTCGATGAGCAGTTCTTC
CASSRGLAGVDEQFF
>TRBV27|NA|many|TRBJ2-3
TGTGCCAGCACCGCCGGGGCAGGGAGGACAGATACGCAGTATTTT
CASTAGAGRTDTQYF
>TRBV11-2|NA|NA|TRBJ1-4
TGTGCCAGCAGCTTGAATGGGGGGGAAGAAAAACTGTTTTTT
CASSLNGGEEKLFF
>TRBV18|NA|NA|TRBJ2-7
TGTGCCAGCTCACCAAGGGAGGATGACGAGCAGTACTTC
CASSPREDDEQYF
>TRBV4-1|NA|few|TRBJ1-4
TGCGCCAGCAGCTCAACAGGGACTGGGAGTGAAAAACTGTTTTTT
CASSSTGTGSEKLFF
>TRBV5-6|NA|many|TRBJ1-1
TGTGCCAGCAGCTTGCATTCAGCGGACACTGAAGCTTTCTTT
CASSLHSADTEAFF
>TRBV14|NA|NA|TRBJ1-1
TGTGCCAGCAGCCAAGATCTGTACGGGGGGGGCACTGAAGCTTTCTTT
CASSQDLYGGGTEAFF
>TRBV11-2|NA|many|TRBJ2-7
TGTGCCAGCAGCTTAGGGGGACCCTCCTACGAGCAGTACTTC
CASSLGGPSYEQYF
>TRBV2|TRBD2|many|TRBJ2-7
TGTGCCAGCAGGGAAGCGGGGGAAGGCTCCTACGAGCAGTACTTC
CASREAGEGSYEQYF
>TRBV13|NA|many|TRBJ2-5
TGTGCCAGCAGACTGAGGGGGATGGAGACCCAGTACTTC
CASRLRGMETQYF
>TRBV27|TRBD1|once|TRBJ2-2
TGTGCCAGCAGAGAAGACAGGGCGGGCACCGGGGAGCTGTTTTTT
CASREDRAGTGELFF
>TRBV9|NA|few|TRBJ2-3
TGTGCCAGCAGACCCCCCGGGACTAGCACAGATACGCAGTATTTT
CASRPPGTSTDTQYF
>TRBV11-2|TRBD2|few|TRBJ2-7
TGTGCCAGCAGAACTAGCGGGGGGAACTACGAGCAGTGCTTC
CASRTSGGNYEQCF
>TRBV20-1|NA|many|TRBJ2-1
TGCAGTGCTAGAGGAATAACTCCTAATTCCTACAATGAGCAGTTCTTC
CSARGITPNSYNEQFF
>TRBV20-1|NA|many|TRBJ2-1
TGCAGTGCCCGGGTCTTCTACAATGAGCAGTTCTTC
CSARVFYNEQFF
>TRBV10-3|TRBD2|many|TRBJ2-7
TGTGCCATCAGGTCCGGGACTAGCGACTACGAGCAGTACTTC
CAIRSGTSDYEQYF
>TRBV3-1|TRBD2|few|TRBJ2-1
TGTGCCAGCAGCCAGCCTCCTAGCGGGAGTGAACACAATGAGCAGTTCTTC
CASSQPPSGSEHNEQFF
>TRBV2|NA|many|TRBJ1-1
TGTGCCAGCAAGGCTGAGACTCGGGTAGCTTTCTTT
CASKAETRVAFF
>TRBV5-5|TRBD1|NA|TRBJ2-7
TGTGCCAGCAGCTTGGAGGGACAGGGCTACGAGCAGTACTTC
CASSLEGQGYEQYF